The 19 T cell receptor beta chains listed next were all sequenced from one sample in a study of T cells in Graves' hyperthyroidism and ophthalmopathy. There were TCR beta CDR3 regions amplified from RNA transcripts. A first-round RT-PCR of the TCR CDR3 used the HTBI primer set. TCRdb fed the multiplex PCR reads into MiXCR, producing one record per CDR3 protein. The repertoire includes hundreds of thousands of distinct CDR3 sequences, about a sixth of them detected once, and 17% sits in the top ten. What was sequenced was blood. The receptor source for this set is a woman aged 18-29 years with Graves' ophthalmopathy.

In its sample, this clonotype was seen many times. The chain carries TRBV13 and TRBJ2-7, with 9 bases identical to TRBD1. The CDR3 runs to 16 residues. Germline-derived CDR1 and CDR2 are PRHDT and FYEKMQ (reference sequence). Trimming took 2 bases from V and 6 from J; bases not matched to a gene: 11. This chain's CDR3 is CASSLLSTGGSTEQYF. CDR3 coding DNA: TGTGCCAGCAGCTTACTATCCACAGGGGGCTCAACCGAGCAGTACTTC.

This clonotype was recorded at least ten times. The chain uses TRBV30 and TRBJ2-7; 10 bases map to TRBD1. This CDR3 contains 14 residues. Losses at the gene ends were 4 bases for V and 6 bases for J; bases not matched to a gene: 9. Germline assignment: CDR1 GTSNPN and CDR2 SVGIG (reference sequence). The CDR3 sequence is CAWTASGTGAEQYF. Here the CDR3 DNA reads TGTGCCTGGACCGCCTCCGGGACAGGGGCCGAGCAGTACTTC.

This clonotype came up a few times. The genes are TRBV7-6 and TRBJ1-2; D may be TRBD1 (6 bases). The CDR3 length is 13 residues. V dropped 3 bases and J dropped 6 bases, with 11 bases sitting between them. CDR1 SGHVS and CDR2 FNYEAQ come from the germline V gene. This CDR3 is CASSFAQGNGYTF. The CDR3 nucleotides are TGTGCCAGCAGCTTTGCACAGGGTAATGGCTACACCTTC.

This clonotype has only a few counts. The genes are TRBV5-6 and TRBJ1-5; no clear D. The CDR3 is 14 amino acids. With 3 bases removed from V and 5 bases from J, the gap between germline ends came to 12 bases. The V gene's germline CDR1 is SGHDT and CDR2 YYEEEE. The DNA of the CDR3 is TGTGCCAGCAGCTCAACATGCCTGCATCAGCCCCAGCATTTT. The encoded protein is CASSSTCLHQPQHF.

The table lists this clonotype with a few counts. V usage is TRBV12-3 or TRBV12-4 and J usage is TRBJ1-1, with 7 bases matching TRBD1. This CDR3 is 14 amino acids long. V shed 2 bases, J shed 5 bases, and the junction held 5 bases outside the gene matches. CDR3 nucleotides: TGTGCCAGCAGTTTATACAGGGGAGAGACTGAAGCTTTCTTT. Amino acids: CASSLYRGETEAFF.

The table lists this clonotype with many counts. CDR3: CASSPLIETSNTEAFF. The DNA for the CDR3 is TGTGCCAGCAGTCCCCTCATCGAGACATCGAACACTGAAGCTTTCTTT. This chain joins TRBV28 and TRBJ1-1, with D uncertain. This CDR3 is 16 amino acids long. V lost 5 bases and J lost 1, with 17 bases in between. Germline values: CDR1 MDHEN, CDR2 SYDVKM.

The chain is built from TRBV20-1 and TRBJ1-5; no clear D gene. The germline V gene encodes CDR1 DFQATT and CDR2 SNEGSKA (reference sequence). Trimming removed 6 bases from V and 0 bases from J, with 15 bases in between. The length of the CDR3 is 15 residues. CDR3 bases: TGCAGTGCCGCCAGGTCCAAGCATAGCAATCAGCCCCAGCATTTT. This gives the protein CSAARSKHSNQPQHF.

V and J are TRBV25-1 and TRBJ1-6; no clear D gene. The V gene lost 0 bases and the J gene lost 6 bases, with 12 bases spanning the gap. The V gene's germline CDR1 is MGHDK and CDR2 SYGVNS. CDR3 length: 16 residues. The CDR3 DNA is TGTGCCAGCAGTGAATACACCCGGAACCCTAATTCACCCCTCCACTTT. Protein product: CASSEYTRNPNSPLHF.

This clonotype was counted ten times or more. This rearrangement joins TRBV28 to TRBJ2-3; TRBD1 matches at 8 bases. Germline-derived CDR1 and CDR2 are MDHEN and SYDVKM. The V segment lost 2 bases and the J segment 1 base; nucleotides outside the gene matches: 5. This CDR3 contains 16 residues. In DNA, the CDR3 is TGTGCCAGCAGTTTACTAACAGGGGGTGGCACAGATACGCAGTATTTT. Translated: CASSLLTGGGTDTQYF.

This clonotype was recorded at least ten times. The chain employs TRBV6-1 and TRBJ1-1; possible D gene TRBD1, 5 bases. Trimming shortened V by 1 base and J by 4 bases, and 13 bases separated the two germline ends. Looked up from germline, CDR1 is MNHNS and CDR2 is SASEGT. The length of the CDR3 is 15 residues. This chain's CDR3 is CASSEEGDGSTEAFF. The CDR3 DNA reads as TGTGCCAGCAGTGAAGAAGGGGACGGAAGCACTGAAGCTTTCTTT.

This clonotype was counted at least ten times. The rearrangement joins TRBV7-9 to TRBJ2-5; 12 nucleotides align to TRBD1. The length of the CDR3 is 15 residues. Germline assignment: CDR1 SEHNR and CDR2 FQNEAQ (reference sequence). Trimming took 7 bases from V and 4 from J; bases not matched to a gene: 7. The CDR3 DNA sequence: TGTGCCAGCATCGGGAGGGACAGGGGGCGAGAGACCCAGTACTTC. The encoded protein is CASIGRDRGRETQYF.

V is TRBV5-4 and J is TRBJ2-7; 10 bases align to TRBD1. V shed 4 bases and J 6 bases; nucleotides not matched to a gene: 7. The CDR3 runs 14 residues. Germline values: CDR1 SGHNT, CDR2 YYREEE (reference sequence). The CDR3 spells CASSTGQGTPEQYF. Here the CDR3 DNA reads TGTGCCAGCAGCACGGGACAGGGGACGCCCGAGCAGTACTTC.

At least ten counts were recorded for this clonotype. This rearrangement joins TRBV18 to TRBJ2-1; 15 positions agree with TRBD2. The CDR3 has 18 amino acids. CDR1 KGHSH and CDR2 LQKENI come from the germline V gene. The trim removed 3 bases at V and 0 bases at J, leaving 3 bases unmatched. For the CDR3, the DNA is TGTGCCAGCTCACCCGGGACTAGCGGGGGGAGCTCCTACAATGAGCAGTTCTTC. It translates to CASSPGTSGGSSYNEQFF.

V usage is TRBV27 and J usage is TRBJ1-5; D is unclear. This CDR3 spans 14 amino acids. V was pared by 6 bases and J by 0 bases, with 9 bases between. The V gene's germline CDR1 is MNHEY and CDR2 SMNVEV (reference sequence). The CDR3 sequence: CASRSFLSNQPQHF. CDR3 DNA sequence: TGTGCCAGCAGGAGCTTCCTTAGCAATCAGCCCCAGCATTTT.

This clonotype was observed at least ten times. The V gene is TRBV28, the J gene TRBJ1-1; D is perhaps TRBD1 (5 bases). Trimming took 2 bases from V and 0 from J, leaving 13 bases between them. Germline CDR1 and CDR2: MDHEN and SYDVKM. The CDR3 is made up of 16 amino acids. The CDR3 loop reads CASSLAGWGMNTEAFF. CDR3 nucleotides: TGTGCCAGCAGTTTAGCAGGCTGGGGCATGAACACTGAAGCTTTCTTT. Combining the CDR3 with reference TRBV28 and TRBJ1-1 gives the whole variable domain DVKVTQSSRYLVKRTGEKVFLECVQDMDHENMFWYRQDPGLGLRLIYFSYDVKMKEKGDIPEGYSVSREKKERFSLILESASTNQTSMYLCASSLAGWGMNTEAFFGQGTRLTVV.

The chain carries TRBV19 and TRBJ1-5; 10 positions match TRBD1. CDR1 is LNHDA and CDR2 is SQIVND in the germline V gene (reference sequence). The CDR3 extends over 14 amino acids. Trimming removed 8 bases from V and 5 bases from J; junction bases left unmatched: 6. The DNA for the CDR3 is TGTGCCAGTTCCACCGGGACAGGGGATCAGCCCCAGCATTTT. Translated, it gives CASSTGTGDQPQHF.

This clonotype was detected a few times. This chain links TRBV6-1 with TRBJ2-7; TRBD2 aligns across 14 bases. The length of the CDR3 is 16 residues. With V trimmed by 6 bases and J by 2 bases, 6 bases remained unmatched. Germline V gene sequence: CDR1 MNHNS, CDR2 SASEGT. Written as DNA, the CDR3 is TGTGCCAGCAGAGGACTAGCGGGAGGTGCAGCCTACGAGCAGTACTTC. Its protein is CASRGLAGGAAYEQYF.

This clonotype was counted many times. V gene TRBV5-6 combines with J gene TRBJ2-7, with no clear D. The CDR3 runs to 14 residues. With 4 bases removed from V and 5 bases from J, the gap between germline ends came to 16 bases. The germline CDR1 and CDR2 sequences are SGHDT and YYEEEE. The DNA of the CDR3 is TGTGCCAGCAGCCAAAGTCGGGTTTGGAACGAGCAGTACTTC. It is translated as CASSQSRVWNEQYF.

The chain employs TRBV18 and TRBJ1-6; no definite D call. V shed 5 bases and J shed 7 bases, with 9 bases lying between them. This CDR3 region has 13 residues. From germline, CDR1 is KGHSH and CDR2 LQKENI. Written as DNA, the CDR3 is TGTGCCAGCTCATTCAGTGACAATTCACCCCTCCACTTT. Translating it yields CASSFSDNSPLHF.